Reported below is one T cell receptor (beta chain). Based on its abundance in the sample, this clonotype is medium-sized (0.01 to 0.1%). What antigen it recognizes has not been identified. No base quality information exists; no much larger clone differs at one position. From a lookup of the germline V gene (reference sequence), CDR1 and CDR2 are LNHDA and SQIVND. V is pruned by 3 bases and J by 10 bases, leaving 12 bases of the junction without a gene match. There are 15 amino acids in the CDR3, from cysteine to phenylalanine inclusive. Only the CDR3 region is kept as DNA, spanning 45 bases read in frame from base 1. This sample was taken from a study of circulating CD8 cells and anti-PD-1 response in melanoma (dated by TCRdb to the early 2020s). The study in broad terms: Nivolumab was given to patients intravenously at 3 mg/kg every 2 weeks. PD-1 on on-treatment samples was detected using a biotinylated anti-human IgG4 antibody. Of the roughly 13 patients in the melanoma cohort, anti-PD-1 was received as first-line therapy by seven patients, and prior targeted therapy or immunotherapy had been received by six patients. Patients with complete or partial responses were classified as responders, and patients with stable or progressive disease (RECIST v1.1) were classified as non-responders. The TCR repertoire analysis included some eleven melanoma patients, of whom 7 were non-responders and 4 were responders.

Using a BD FACSAria II cell sorter, four subsets defined by PD-1 and/or TIGIT were sorted out of live CD3+CD8+TCRalphabeta+ cells. Circulating CD8 T cells were sorted into four subsets by PD-1 and TIGIT expression to characterize their relevance to anti-PD-1 therapy response. Both TCR alpha and TCR beta chains were sequenced from each sorted CD8 T-cell subset. Peripheral blood was collected at three points: before the first anti-PD-1 injection, after two injections and after four injections. PBMCs were isolated immediately by Ficoll gradient centrifugation. Until use, PBMCs were stored frozen in liquid nitrogen in RPMI containing approximately 20% FCS and about 10% DMSO. Thawed PBMCs were stained with a viability dye and antibodies against CD3, CD8alpha, TCRalphabeta, PD-1 and TIGIT. The RNeasy Kit was used to extract total RNA, and all samples came in with a RIN above 7. Sequencing relied on a NextSeq 500. The QIAseq Immune Repertoire RNA Library Kit, Human TCR Panel, was used to prepare TCR libraries from approximately 16 ng of total RNA. TCR libraries were sequenced on an Illumina NextSeq with a Mid Output V2 kit, using asymmetric 261x41 paired-end reads. Every TCR library was diluted down to 3 to 5 nM, then pooled, denatured and loaded at roughly 0.91 pM. Turning to the authors' computational methods: TCR FASTQ files were processed in the QIAGEN GeneGlobe Data Analysis Center, with downstream analysis in R 3.5.2. Clonality was calculated as one minus Shannon entropy normalized by the log of the number of unique productive sequences. Fisher exact tests at 5% FDR, run separately within each subset, picked out TRA or TRB clonotypes whose abundance differed between baseline and M1. Clonotypes with differential abundance were put into four groups: emerging, expanding, contracting or non-expanding/contracting. Morisita's overlap index was used to measure repertoire overlap between patients. TCRdb cleaned the public reads at Q25 with fastp, built clones with MiXCR and kept in-frame beta chains. For every CDR3 protein sequence, its rows merge into one entry that carries the most common genes and DNA. These V and J calls derive from TCRdb rather than the authors' analysis. Across this sample there are 400 to 450 distinct CDR3 sequences, with 10% to 15% seen only once. Of the sample, more than 65% falls within the top ten clones.

Results the study describes overall, beyond this receptor: Tumor material was not accessible, so tumor reactivity was assessed by peptide assays on expanded sorted subsets instead. Because material was limited, most experiments were generally run without replicates. The DNEG repertoire had the highest diversity, the PD-1 and DPOS repertoires had similar and higher clonality, and the TIGIT repertoires had the lowest diversity. Between subsets, repertoires were largely private, with fewer than 7% of TRB clonotypes shared at M1, and the highest sharing was seen between DPOS and TIGIT. The published TCR repertoire comparisons used only baseline and M1 samples from a small cohort with few responders. The cohort included both treatment-naive and previously treated patients, and the authors noted that this mix could influence results.

Recombination joined TRBV19 with TRBJ1-1, with 9 bases in between that match TRBD1. This receptor was obtained from a human donor with melanoma. The material sequenced was CD8+ T cells from PBMCs, taken at baseline or after one month of anti-PD-1 therapy (not recorded which). The bases read TGTGCCAGTAGTATGGACAGGGGATTCGGTTTACGAGCTTTCTTT. The translation is CASSMDRGFGLRAFF. Full variable domain (CDR3 extended with the reference TRBV19 and TRBJ1-1 proteins): DGGITQSPKYLFRKEGQNVTLSCEQNLNHDAMYWYRQDPGQGLRLIYYSQIVNDFQKGDIAEGYSVSREKKESFPLTVTSAQKNPTAFYLCASSMDRGFGLRAFFGQGTRLTVV.